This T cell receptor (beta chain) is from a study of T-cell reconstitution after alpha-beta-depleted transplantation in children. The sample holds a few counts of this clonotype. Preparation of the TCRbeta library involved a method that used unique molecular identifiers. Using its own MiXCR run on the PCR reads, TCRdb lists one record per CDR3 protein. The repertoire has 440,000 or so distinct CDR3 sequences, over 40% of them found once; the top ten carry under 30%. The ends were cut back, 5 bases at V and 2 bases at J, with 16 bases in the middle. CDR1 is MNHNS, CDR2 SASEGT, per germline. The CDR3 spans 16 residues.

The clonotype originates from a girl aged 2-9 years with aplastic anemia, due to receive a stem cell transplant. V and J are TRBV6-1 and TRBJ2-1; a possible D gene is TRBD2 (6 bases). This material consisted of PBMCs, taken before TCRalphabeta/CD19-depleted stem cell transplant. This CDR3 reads CASSPGTFSPYNEQFF. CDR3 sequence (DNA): TGTGCCAGCAGTCCCGGGACTTTCTCGCCCTACAATGAGCAGTTCTTC.